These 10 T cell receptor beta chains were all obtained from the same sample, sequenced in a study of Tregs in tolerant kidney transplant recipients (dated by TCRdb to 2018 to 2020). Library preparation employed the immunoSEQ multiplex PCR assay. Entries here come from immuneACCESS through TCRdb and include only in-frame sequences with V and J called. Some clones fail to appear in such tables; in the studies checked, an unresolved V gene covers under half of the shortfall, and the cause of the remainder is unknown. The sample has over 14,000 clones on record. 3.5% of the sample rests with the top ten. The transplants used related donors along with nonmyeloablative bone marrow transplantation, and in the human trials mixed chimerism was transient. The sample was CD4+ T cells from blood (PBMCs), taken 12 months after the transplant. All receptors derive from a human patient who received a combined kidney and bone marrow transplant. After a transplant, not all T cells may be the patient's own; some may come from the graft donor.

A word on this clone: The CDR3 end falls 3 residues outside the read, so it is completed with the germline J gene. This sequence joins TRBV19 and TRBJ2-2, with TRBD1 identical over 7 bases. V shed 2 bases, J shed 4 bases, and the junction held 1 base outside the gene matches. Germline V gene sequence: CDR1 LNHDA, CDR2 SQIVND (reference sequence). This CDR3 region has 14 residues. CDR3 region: CASSIPGGTGELFF. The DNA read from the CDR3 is TGTGCCAGTAGTATACCAGGGGGCACCGGGGAG.

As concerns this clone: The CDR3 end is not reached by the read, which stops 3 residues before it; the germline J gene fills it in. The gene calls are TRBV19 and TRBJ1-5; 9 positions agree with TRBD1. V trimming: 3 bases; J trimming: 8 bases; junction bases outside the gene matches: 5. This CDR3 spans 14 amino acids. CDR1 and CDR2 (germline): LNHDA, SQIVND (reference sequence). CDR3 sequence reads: CASSIGTGREPQHF. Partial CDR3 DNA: TGTGCCAGTAGTATTGGGACAGGGAGGGAGCCC.

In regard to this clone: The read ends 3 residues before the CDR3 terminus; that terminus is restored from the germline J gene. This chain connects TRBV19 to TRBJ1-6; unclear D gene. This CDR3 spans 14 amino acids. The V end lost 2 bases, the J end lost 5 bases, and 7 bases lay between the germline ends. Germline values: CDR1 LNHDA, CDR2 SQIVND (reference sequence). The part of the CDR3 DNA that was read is TGTGCCAGTAGTATACGGTCGGATAATTCACCC. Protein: CASSIRSDNSP. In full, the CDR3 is CASSIRSDNSPLHF.

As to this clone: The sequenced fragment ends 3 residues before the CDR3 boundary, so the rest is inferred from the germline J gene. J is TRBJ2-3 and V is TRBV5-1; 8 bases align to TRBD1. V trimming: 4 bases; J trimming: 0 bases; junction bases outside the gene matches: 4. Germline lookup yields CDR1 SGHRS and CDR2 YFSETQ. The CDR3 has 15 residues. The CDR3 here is CASSVGQVSTDTQYF. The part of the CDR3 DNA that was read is TGCGCCAGCAGCGTGGGACAGGTGAGCACAGATACG. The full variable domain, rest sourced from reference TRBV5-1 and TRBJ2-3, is KAGVTQTPRYLIKTRGQQVTLSCSPISGHRSVSWYQQTPGQGLQFLFEYFSETQRNKGNFPGRFSGRQFSNSRSEMNVSTLELGDSALYLCASSVGQVSTDTQYFGPGTRLTVL.

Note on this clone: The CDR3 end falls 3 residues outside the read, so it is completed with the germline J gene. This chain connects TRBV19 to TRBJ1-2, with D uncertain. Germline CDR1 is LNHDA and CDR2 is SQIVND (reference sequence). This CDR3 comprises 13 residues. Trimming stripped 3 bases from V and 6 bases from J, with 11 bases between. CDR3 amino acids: CASSMVGRHGYTF. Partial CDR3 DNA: TGTGCCAGTAGTATGGTCGGCAGGCATGGC.

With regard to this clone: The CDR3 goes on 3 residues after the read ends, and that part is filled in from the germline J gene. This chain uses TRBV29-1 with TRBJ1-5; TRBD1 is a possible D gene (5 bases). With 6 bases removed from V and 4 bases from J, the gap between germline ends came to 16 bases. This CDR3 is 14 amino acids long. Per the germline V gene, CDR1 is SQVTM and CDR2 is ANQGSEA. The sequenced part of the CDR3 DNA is TGCAGCGTCGCTGACAGTAGCATGAATCAGCCC. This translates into CSVADSSMNQP. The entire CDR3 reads CSVADSSMNQPQHF.

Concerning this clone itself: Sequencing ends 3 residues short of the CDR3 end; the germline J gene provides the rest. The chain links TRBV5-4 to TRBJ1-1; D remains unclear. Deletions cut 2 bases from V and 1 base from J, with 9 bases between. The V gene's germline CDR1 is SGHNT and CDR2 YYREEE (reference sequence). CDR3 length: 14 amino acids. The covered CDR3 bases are TGTGCCAGCAGCTTCCCGTCTAGGAACACTGAA. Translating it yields CASSFPSRNTE. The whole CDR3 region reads CASSFPSRNTEAFF.

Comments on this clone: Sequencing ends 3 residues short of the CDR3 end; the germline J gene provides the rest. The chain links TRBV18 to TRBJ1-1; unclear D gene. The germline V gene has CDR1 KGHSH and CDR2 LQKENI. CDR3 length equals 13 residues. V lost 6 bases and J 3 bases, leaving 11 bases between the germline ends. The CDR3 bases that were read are TGTGCCAGCTCCTTCGGGGTAGACACTGAA. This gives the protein CASSFGVDTE. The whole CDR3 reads CASSFGVDTEAFF.

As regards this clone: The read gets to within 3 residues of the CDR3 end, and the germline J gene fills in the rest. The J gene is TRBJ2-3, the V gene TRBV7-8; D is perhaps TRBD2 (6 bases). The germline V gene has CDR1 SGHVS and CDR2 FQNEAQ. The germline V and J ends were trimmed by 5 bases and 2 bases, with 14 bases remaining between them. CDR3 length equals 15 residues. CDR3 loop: CASSNALAFTDTQYF. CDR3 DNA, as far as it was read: TGTGCCAGCAGCAATGCGCTAGCGTTCACAGATACG.

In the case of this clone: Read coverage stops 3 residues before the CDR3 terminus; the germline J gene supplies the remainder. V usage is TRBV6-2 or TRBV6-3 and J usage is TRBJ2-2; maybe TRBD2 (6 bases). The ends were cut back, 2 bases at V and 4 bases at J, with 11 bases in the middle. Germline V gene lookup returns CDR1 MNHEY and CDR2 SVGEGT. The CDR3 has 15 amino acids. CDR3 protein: CASSYRTSRTGELFF. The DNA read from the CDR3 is TGTGCCAGCAGTTACCGTACTAGCCGCACCGGGGAG.